Each of the 22 T cell receptor beta chains below was sequenced from the same sample in a study of lung T cells in sarcoidosis with Löfgren's syndrome. TCRdb analysed the reads with MiXCR anew, one entry per CDR3 protein. The sample shows some 21,000 distinct CDR3 sequences, approximately 22% of them seen only once. What was sequenced was CD4+ T cells from bronchoalveolar lavage. Every receptor here comes from a human donor with sarcoidosis (Löfgren's syndrome or another form), or a control subject (not recorded which).

This clonotype rates as medium-sized (0.01 to 0.1%). The gene calls are TRBV27 and TRBJ1-1, with D perhaps matching TRBD1 (5 bases). Trimming stripped 2 bases from V and 0 bases from J, with 22 bases between. The CDR3 is 19 amino acids. CDR1 is MNHEY, CDR2 SMNVEV, per germline (reference sequence). CDR3: CASSLGGRGGRFMNTEAFF. The CDR3 DNA reads TGTGCCAGCAGTTTAGGGGGTCGGGGTGGTAGATTCATGAACACTGAAGCTTTCTTT.

CDR3: CASPNRGRPYPGSTEAFF. The CDR3 bases are TGTGCCAGCCCAAACAGGGGCCGACCTTATCCCGGGAGCACTGAAGCTTTCTTT. The V gene is TRBV6-6, the J gene TRBJ1-1, with 7 bases identical to TRBD1. Trimming removed 8 bases from V and 4 bases from J; junction bases left unmatched: 22. The CDR3 length is 18 residues. From germline, CDR1 is MNHNY and CDR2 SVGAGI (reference sequence).

This clonotype has more than one count but fewer than ten. The chain carries TRBV9 and TRBJ1-2; 8 nucleotides agree with TRBD1. Germline V lookup: CDR1 SGDLS, CDR2 YYNGEE. The J segment lost 8 bases and the V segment lost 4 bases, leaving 13 bases of the junction unmatched. CDR3 length: 15 amino acids. As DNA, the CDR3 is TGTGCCAGCAGCCCCGGAACCGGGACAGGTTACGGCTACACCTTC. Translated, it gives CASSPGTGTGYGYTF.

This clonotype was seen repeatedly, ten times or more. The CDR3 protein is CASSEATYEQYF. The CDR3 DNA follows: TGTGCCAGCAGCGAAGCAACCTACGAGCAGTACTTC. This chain joins TRBV28 and TRBJ2-7, with no clear D. This CDR3 contains 12 residues. Germline V gives CDR1 MDHEN, CDR2 SYDVKM. Trimming pared 6 bases from V and 2 bases from J, leaving 8 bases between.

There are many counts of this clonotype. This chain links TRBV12-3 or TRBV12-4 with TRBJ1-5; no reliable D call. This CDR3 region has 13 residues. V was trimmed by 3 bases and J by 6 bases, leaving 9 bases between them. DNA for the CDR3: TGTGCCAGCAGTTTTCAACCTCGTCAGCCCCAGCATTTT. Translation gives CASSFQPRQPQHF.

This rearrangement joins TRBV4-1 to TRBJ2-4; no clear D gene. Trimming left V 3 bases short and J 2 bases short, with 11 bases between. There are 15 residues in the CDR3. CDR1 MGHRA and CDR2 YSYEKL come from the germline V gene. This chain's CDR3 is CASSQSPRPKNIQYF. DNA of the CDR3: TGCGCCAGCAGCCAGTCACCGAGACCCAAAAACATTCAGTACTTC.

On this clonotype itself: A read error may explain this, as a much larger clone is one base away. The chain has TRBV6-6 and TRBJ2-1; TRBD1 matches at 7 bases. Germline V gene data show CDR1 as MNHNY and CDR2 as SVGAGI (reference sequence). V trimming: 0 bases; J trimming: 2 bases; junction bases outside the gene matches: 4. The CDR3 runs to 16 residues. For the CDR3, the DNA is TGTGCCAGCAGTTACTCGGCCGGACAGGCCTACAATGAGCAGTTCTTC. Encoded protein: CASSYSAGQAYNEQFF.

This clonotype is medium-sized in the sample. The chain employs TRBV6-1 and TRBJ2-3, with D possibly being TRBD2 (5 bases). Germline CDR1 MNHNS, CDR2 SASEGT. With 4 bases removed from V and 4 bases from J, the gap between germline ends came to 18 bases. The CDR3 length is 16 residues. The CDR3 here is CASSATFGARADTQYF. The DNA for the CDR3 is TGTGCCAGCAGTGCGACCTTTGGCGCGAGGGCAGATACGCAGTATTTT.

The sample holds a few counts of this clonotype. Possible read error: a much larger clone is one base away. V usage is TRBV28 and J usage is TRBJ2-3; D unclear. The CDR3 is made up of 14 amino acids. CDR1 MDHEN and CDR2 SYDVKM come from the germline V gene. The CDR3 sequence is CASSFTDSTDAQYF. As DNA, the CDR3 is TGTGCCAGCAGTTTCACGGATAGCACAGATGCGCAGTATTTT.

This clonotype was detected ten times or more. The chain links TRBV5-4 to TRBJ1-1; D uncertain. Germline V CDR1 and CDR2: SGHNT, YYREEE (reference sequence). CDR3 size: 14 residues. Deletions cut 0 bases from V and 2 bases from J, with 8 bases between. The CDR3 is CASSLVQPNTEAFF. CDR3 in DNA: TGTGCCAGCAGCTTGGTACAGCCAAACACTGAAGCTTTCTTT. The full variable domain, its missing parts supplied by reference TRBV5-4 and TRBJ1-1, is ETGVTQSPTHLIKTRGQQVTLRCSSQSGHNTVSWYQQALGQGPQFIFQYYREEENGRGNFPPRFSGLQFPNYSSELNVNALELDDSALYLCASSLVQPNTEAFFGQGTRLTVV.

This clonotype turned up a few times. The chain joins TRBV14 to TRBJ2-2; D gene unclear. CDR3 length: 14 amino acids. Germline CDR1 and CDR2: SGHDN and FVKESK. V was cut by 1 base and J by 3 bases, with 6 bases left in between. CDR3 coding DNA: TGTGCCAGCAGCCAAGTTCGCGACACCGGGGAGCTGTTTTTT. This translates into CASSQVRDTGELFF.

By share of the sample, this clonotype is medium-sized. The chain employs TRBV20-1 and TRBJ2-7; 7 bases agree with TRBD1. The CDR3 has 14 residues. Germline V CDR1 and CDR2: DFQATT, SNEGSKA (reference sequence). After removal of 6 bases from V and 3 bases from J, the junction contained 11 bases not matched to a gene. For the CDR3, the DNA is TGCAGTGCGACCCCCTCCGGACAGGTCTACGAGCAGTACTTC. It is translated as CSATPSGQVYEQYF.

The sample holds many counts of this clonotype. The chain couples TRBV7-2 to TRBJ2-1; D uncertain. Deletions cut 6 bases from V and 5 bases from J, with 11 bases between. Germline-derived CDR1 and CDR2 are SGHTA and FQGNSA. The length of the CDR3 is 13 residues. Here the CDR3 DNA reads TGTGCCAGCAGTTCGCGCACTAACAATGAGCAGTTCTTC. It yields the protein CASSSRTNNEQFF.

This clonotype was detected many times. The V call is TRBV20-1, the J call TRBJ2-7, with 9 bases that match TRBD2. This CDR3 is 19 amino acids long. Trimming at V came to 3 bases and at J to 7 bases, leaving 25 bases not matched to a gene. Germline CDR1 DFQATT, CDR2 SNEGSKA (reference sequence). CDR3 region: CSARTWGGRAVAYFGEQYF. CDR3 DNA: TGCAGTGCTAGGACATGGGGCGGGAGGGCTGTGGCGTACTTTGGAGAGCAGTACTTC.

This clonotype counts as medium-sized. The rearrangement links TRBV20-1 to TRBJ2-1; the D gene is possibly TRBD2 (5 bases). Trimming removed 3 bases at V and 4 bases at J, with 16 bases between. Germline CDR1 reads DFQATT; CDR2 reads SNEGSKA (reference sequence). The CDR3 is 15 amino acids. In DNA, the CDR3 is TGCAGTGCTAGTCAAGCGGAGACCTATTACAATGAGCAGTTCTTC. It codes for CSASQAETYYNEQFF.

This clonotype was found many times. The chain has TRBV19 and TRBJ2-7, with D hard to call. Deletions cut 8 bases from V and 5 bases from J, with 16 bases between. CDR3 length: 13 amino acids. Germline CDR1 is LNHDA and CDR2 is SQIVND (reference sequence). The CDR3 here is CASGGYDQDEQYF. DNA for the CDR3: TGTGCCAGTGGTGGGTACGATCAGGACGAGCAGTACTTC.

J is TRBJ2-7 and V is TRBV12-3 or TRBV12-4; no firm D call. The V and J ends lost 7 bases and 0 bases respectively, with 10 bases between them. The CDR3 length is 13 residues. The CDR3 here is CASTSQSSYEQYF. The CDR3 nucleotides are TGTGCCAGCACCTCACAGAGCTCCTACGAGCAGTACTTC.

With regard to this clonotype: A much more abundant neighbour one base away suggests this may be a read error. This chain connects TRBV5-8 to TRBJ1-1; D ambiguous. Germline lookup yields CDR1 SGHTS and CDR2 YDEGEE. The CDR3 consists of 11 residues. The CDR3 here is CASSLTGEASF. The CDR3 DNA follows: TGTGCCAGCAGCTTGACGGGTGAAGCTTCCTTT.

This clonotype is termed medium-sized. J is TRBJ2-5 and V is TRBV7-3; D may be TRBD1 (6 bases). CDR3 length equals 14 residues. V lost 3 bases and J lost 4, with 12 bases in between. Per germline, CDR1 SGHTA and CDR2 FQGTGA. The CDR3 loop is CASSFTTGSETQYF. The CDR3 DNA reads TGTGCCAGCAGCTTTACGACAGGTTCAGAGACCCAGTACTTC.

The rearrangement links TRBV30 to TRBJ2-7; D tentatively reads TRBD1 or TRBD2 (5 bases each). This CDR3 has 14 residues. Germline-derived CDR1 and CDR2 are GTSNPN and SVGIG (reference sequence). The V end lost 4 bases, the J end lost 2 bases, and 15 bases lay between the germline ends. The CDR3 region has the DNA TGTGCCTGGACGAGAGGGGACCGGACCTACGAGCAGTACTTC. Protein product: CAWTRGDRTYEQYF. Full variable domain (outside the CDR3, taken from reference TRBV30 and TRBJ2-7): SQTIHQWPATLVQPVGSPLSLECTVEGTSNPNLYWYRQAAGRGLQLLFYSVGIGQISSEVPQNLSASRPQDRQFILSSKKLLLSDSGFYLCAWTRGDRTYEQYFGPGTRLTVT.

As regards this clonotype: One base away lies a much larger clone, so this may be a sequencing read error. The rearrangement uses TRBV11-1 and TRBJ2-3; D perhaps matches TRBD2 (6 bases). The germline gives CDR1 SGHAT, CDR2 FQDESV (reference sequence). This CDR3 contains 15 residues. Trimming removed 5 bases at V and 4 bases at J, with 16 bases between. The CDR3 coding sequence is TGTGCCAGCAGCCGGGAGATGGTTGAGGCAGATACGCAGTATTTT. Translation: CASSREMVEADTQYF.

This clonotype has ten or more counts. The genes are TRBV7-2 and TRBJ2-3; no definite D call. The CDR3 contains 14 residues. From germline, CDR1 is SGHTA and CDR2 FQGNSA. The V gene lost 5 bases and the J gene lost 4 bases, with 13 bases spanning the gap. CDR3 region: CASSERQQADTQYF. CDR3 nucleotides: TGTGCCAGCAGCGAAAGGCAGCAGGCAGATACGCAGTATTTT.